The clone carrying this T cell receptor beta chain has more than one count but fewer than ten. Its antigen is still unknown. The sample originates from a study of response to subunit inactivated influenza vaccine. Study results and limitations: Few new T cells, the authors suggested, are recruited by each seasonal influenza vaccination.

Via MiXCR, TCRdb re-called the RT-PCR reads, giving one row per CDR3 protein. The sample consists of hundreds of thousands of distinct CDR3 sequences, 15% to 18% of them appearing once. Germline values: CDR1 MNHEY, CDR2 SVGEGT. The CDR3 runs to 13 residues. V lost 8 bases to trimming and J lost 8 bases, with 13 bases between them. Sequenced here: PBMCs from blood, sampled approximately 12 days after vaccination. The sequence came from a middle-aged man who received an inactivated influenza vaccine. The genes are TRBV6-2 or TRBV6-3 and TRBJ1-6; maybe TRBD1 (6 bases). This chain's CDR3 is CASVQGYYSPLHF. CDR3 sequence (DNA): TGTGCCAGCGTTCAGGGGTACTATTCACCCCTCCACTTT.